These T cell receptor beta chains were read from a single sample in a study of cytomegalovirus exposure and HLA in healthy donors. Here immunoSEQ multiplex PCR was the method, and the copy in TCRdb shows in-frame clones only, minus some. The top ten hold approximately 5.7% of the sample, which has fewer than 100,000 clones, about 79% seen once. The sample comprised PBMCs. These TCRs come from a female donor in good health and CMV-seronegative. CDR3s include the opening cysteine and the closing phenylalanine or tryptophan. The D gene is left open where the match is weak. The size entry is marked missing in some rows and otherwise reads once, few, many or a size class.

TRBV5-1	TRBD1	NA	TRBJ1-3	CASSLGTGRNTIYF	TGCGCCAGCAGCTTGGGGACAGGGAGAAACACCATATATTTT
TRBV5-4	TRBD1	few	TRBJ1-1	CASSSGQGGDTEAFF	TGTGCCAGCAGCTCGGGACAGGGCGGGGACACTGAAGCTTTCTTT
TRBV6-1	NA	few	TRBJ2-3	CASSEPGVTDTQYF	TGTGCCAGCAGTGAACCGGGGGTCACAGATACGCAGTATTTT
TRBV5-1	TRBD1	NA	TRBJ1-2	CASSKGTAENYGYTF	TGCGCCAGCAGTAAGGGGACAGCAGAAAACTATGGCTACACCTTC
TRBV9	TRBD2	NA	TRBJ2-1	CASAPSSGGTYNEQFF	TGTGCCAGCGCACCCTCTAGCGGGGGGACGTACAATGAGCAGTTCTTC
TRBV4-3	NA	NA	TRBJ2-7	CASSQDLVLENSEQYF	TGCGCCAGCAGCCAAGATTTGGTGCTGGAGAACTCCGAGCAGTACTTC
TRBV28	NA	NA	TRBJ1-4	CASSLGGVNEKLFF	TGTGCCAGCAGTTTGGGGGGGGTAAATGAAAAACTGTTTTTT
TRBV5-4	NA	once	TRBJ2-7	CASSSTGNSYEQYF	TGTGCCAGCAGCTCAACGGGAAACTCCTACGAGCAGTACTTC
TRBV20-1	NA	NA	TRBJ1-1	CSANFGQMTFF	TGCAGTGCTAACTTTGGACAAATGACTTTCTTT
TRBV5-1	TRBD2	NA	TRBJ2-7	CASSLGLAGGPSSYEQYF	TGCGCCAGCAGCTTGGGACTAGCGGGGGGACCTAGCTCCTACGAGCAGTACTTC
TRBV19	TRBD2	NA	TRBJ2-5	CASSIPASGGGQGTQYF	TGTGCCAGTAGTATACCAGCCAGCGGGGGTGGTCAAGGGACCCAGTACTTC
TRBV4-1	NA	NA	TRBJ1-2	CDSSESSFVRTNYGYTF	TGCGACAGCAGCGAATCCTCCTTTGTCAGGACTAACTATGGCTACACCTTC
TRBV5-1	TRBD1	NA	TRBJ2-3	CASSSTGAADTQYF	TGCGCCAGCAGCTCGACAGGGGCCGCAGATACGCAGTATTTT
TRBV18	TRBD1	NA	TRBJ2-7	CASSPFRDRASYEQYF	TGTGCCAGCTCACCGTTCCGGGACAGGGCCTCCTACGAGCAGTACTTC
TRBV19	TRBD1	NA	TRBJ1-5	CASSIDSGGNQPQHF	TGTGCCAGTAGTATAGACTCAGGGGGGAATCAGCCCCAGCATTTT
TRBV6-1	NA	NA	TRBJ1-5	CASSGKGDSNQPQHF	TGTGCCAGCAGTGGAAAGGGAGATAGCAATCAGCCCCAGCATTTT